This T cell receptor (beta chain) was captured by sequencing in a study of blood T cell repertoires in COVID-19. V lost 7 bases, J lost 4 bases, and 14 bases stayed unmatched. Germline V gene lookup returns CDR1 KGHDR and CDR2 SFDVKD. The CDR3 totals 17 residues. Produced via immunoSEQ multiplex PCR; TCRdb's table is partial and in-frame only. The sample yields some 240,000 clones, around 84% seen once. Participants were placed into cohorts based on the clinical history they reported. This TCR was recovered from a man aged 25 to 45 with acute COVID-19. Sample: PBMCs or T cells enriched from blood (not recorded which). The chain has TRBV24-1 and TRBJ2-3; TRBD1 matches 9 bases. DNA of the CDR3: TGTGCCACCAGCGTCGCCGGGACAGGGTTAGAGGCAGATACGCAGTATTTT. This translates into CATSVAGTGLEADTQYF.